The present T cell receptor (beta chain) was sequenced within a study of shared T cell receptors in the human thymus. This clone was counted once. Trimming left V 1 base short and J 9 bases short, with 10 bases between. The CDR3 is 13 residues long. CDR1 and CDR2 (germline): LGHNA, YSLEER. Sequenced by immunoSEQ multiplex PCR; TCRdb stores in-frame clones only, minus some. The table has hundreds of thousands of clones, 75% to 80% seen once; the top ten hold 0.013%. The same specimen was also included in a second study, on human thymus T cells. From that study: Among the donors, all were healthy Finnish infants having corrective surgery for congenital heart defects. Resections removed during corrective heart surgery provided the thymus tissue used. Use of V and J genes seemed skewed within the thymic and blood repertoires. Unrelated individuals reportedly shared highly overlapping thymic TCR repertoires.

This receptor was taken from a boy under two years old with a congenital heart defect. Sequences were obtained from thymocytes. This chain uses TRBV4-3 with TRBJ2-1, with D possibly being TRBD2 (6 bases). CDR3 DNA sequence: TGCGCCAGCAGCCAAGTGGGGGGAGGTGAGCAGTTCTTC. It is translated as CASSQVGGGEQFF.